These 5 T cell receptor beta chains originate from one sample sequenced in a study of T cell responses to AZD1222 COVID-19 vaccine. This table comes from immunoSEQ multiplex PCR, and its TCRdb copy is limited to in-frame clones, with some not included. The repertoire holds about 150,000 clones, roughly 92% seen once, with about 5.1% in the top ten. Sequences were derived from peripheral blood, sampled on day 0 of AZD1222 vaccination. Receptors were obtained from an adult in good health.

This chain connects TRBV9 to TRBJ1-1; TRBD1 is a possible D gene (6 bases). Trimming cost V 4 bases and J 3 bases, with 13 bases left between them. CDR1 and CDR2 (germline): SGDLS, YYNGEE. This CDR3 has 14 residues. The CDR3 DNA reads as TGTGCCAGCAGCAGGGACCCAGGGGACACTGAAGCTTTCTTT. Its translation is CASSRDPGDTEAFF.

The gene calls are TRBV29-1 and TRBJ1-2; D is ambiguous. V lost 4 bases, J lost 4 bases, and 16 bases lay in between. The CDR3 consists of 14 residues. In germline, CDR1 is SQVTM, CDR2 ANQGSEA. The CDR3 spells CSVAGNEGGYGYTF. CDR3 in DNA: TGCAGCGTTGCAGGTAACGAGGGCGGCTATGGCTACACCTTC.

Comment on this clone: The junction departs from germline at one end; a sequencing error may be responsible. CDR3 coding DNA: TGTGCCGGCAGGACCGGGACTGAAGCTTTCTTT. This gives the protein CAGRTGTEAFF. The chain combines TRBV28 with TRBJ1-1; D is unclear. Germline assignment: CDR1 MDHEN and CDR2 SYDVKM. The CDR3 consists of 11 residues.

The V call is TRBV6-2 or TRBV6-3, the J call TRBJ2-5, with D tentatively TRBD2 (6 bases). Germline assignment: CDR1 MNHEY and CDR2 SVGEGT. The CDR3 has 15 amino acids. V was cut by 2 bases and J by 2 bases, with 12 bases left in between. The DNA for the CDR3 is TGTGCCAGCAGTTACGGAGGGACTTTTCAAGAGACCCAGTACTTC. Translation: CASSYGGTFQETQYF.

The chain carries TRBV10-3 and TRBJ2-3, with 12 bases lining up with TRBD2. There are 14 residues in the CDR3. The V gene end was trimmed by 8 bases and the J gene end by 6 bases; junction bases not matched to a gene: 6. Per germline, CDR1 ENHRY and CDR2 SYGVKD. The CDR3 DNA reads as TGTGCCATCCTAGCGGGAGGGCCCGGGGATACGCAGTATTTT. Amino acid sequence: CAILAGGPGDTQYF.